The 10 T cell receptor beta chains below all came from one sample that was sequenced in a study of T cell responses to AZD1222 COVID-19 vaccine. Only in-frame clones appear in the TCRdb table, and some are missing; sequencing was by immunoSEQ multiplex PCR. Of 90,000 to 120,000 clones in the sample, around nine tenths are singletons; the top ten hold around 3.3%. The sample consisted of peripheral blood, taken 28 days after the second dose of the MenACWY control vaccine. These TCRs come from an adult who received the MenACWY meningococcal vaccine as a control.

For the CDR3, the DNA is TGTGCCAGCAGCCCGGGACAGACTCAGCCCCAGCATTTT. It is translated as CASSPGQTQPQHF. V usage is TRBV5-5 and J usage is TRBJ1-5, with TRBD1 matching 7 bases. J lost 6 bases, V lost 4 bases, and 4 bases had no gene match. The CDR3 is 13 amino acids. Germline loops: CDR1 SGHKS, CDR2 YYEKEE (reference sequence). Full variable domain (outside the CDR3, taken from reference TRBV5-5 and TRBJ1-5): DAGVTQSPTHLIKTRGQQVTLRCSPISGHKSVSWYQQVLGQGPQFIFQYYEKEERGRGNFPDRFSARQFPNYSSELNVNALLLGDSALYLCASSPGQTQPQHFGDGTRLSIL.

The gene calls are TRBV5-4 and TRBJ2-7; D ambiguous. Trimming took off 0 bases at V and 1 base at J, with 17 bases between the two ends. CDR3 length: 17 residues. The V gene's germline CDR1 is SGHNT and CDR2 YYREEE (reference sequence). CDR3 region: CASSLGPTGQISYEQYF. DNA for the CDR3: TGTGCCAGCAGCTTGGGGCCGACTGGGCAGATTTCCTACGAGCAGTACTTC.

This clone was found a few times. The CDR3, as DNA: TGTGCCAGCAGGTACAGCGATTCACCCCTCCACTTT. Translating gives CASRYSDSPLHF. The chain is built from TRBV6-5 and TRBJ1-6, with D unclear. Per the germline V gene, CDR1 is MNHEY and CDR2 is SVGAGI. CDR3 length: 12 residues. Deletions cut 6 bases from V and 8 bases from J, with 8 bases between.

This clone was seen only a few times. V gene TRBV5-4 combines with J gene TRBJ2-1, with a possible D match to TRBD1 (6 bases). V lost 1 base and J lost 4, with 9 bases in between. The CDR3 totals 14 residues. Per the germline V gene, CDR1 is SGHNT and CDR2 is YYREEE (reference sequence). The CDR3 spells CASSLKGVYNEQFF. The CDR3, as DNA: TGTGCCAGCAGCTTGAAGGGGGTTTACAATGAGCAGTTCTTC.

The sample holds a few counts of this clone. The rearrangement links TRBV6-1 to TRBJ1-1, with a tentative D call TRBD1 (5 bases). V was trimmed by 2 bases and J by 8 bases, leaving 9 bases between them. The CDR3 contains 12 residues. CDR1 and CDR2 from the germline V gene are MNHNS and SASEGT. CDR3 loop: CASSEYGDEAFF. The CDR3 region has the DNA TGTGCCAGCAGTGAATACGGGGACGAAGCTTTCTTT.

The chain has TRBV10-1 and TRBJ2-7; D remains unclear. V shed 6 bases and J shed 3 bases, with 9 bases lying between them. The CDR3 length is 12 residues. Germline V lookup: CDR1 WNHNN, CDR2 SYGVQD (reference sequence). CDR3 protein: CASRGIVYEQYF. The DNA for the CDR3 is TGCGCCAGCAGGGGGATCGTCTACGAGCAGTACTTC.

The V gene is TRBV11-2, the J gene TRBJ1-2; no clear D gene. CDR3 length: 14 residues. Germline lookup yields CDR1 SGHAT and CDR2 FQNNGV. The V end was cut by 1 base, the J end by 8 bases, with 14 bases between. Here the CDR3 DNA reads TGTGCCAGCAGCTTAGGCTTATTCGTCTACGGCTACACCTTC. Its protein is CASSLGLFVYGYTF.

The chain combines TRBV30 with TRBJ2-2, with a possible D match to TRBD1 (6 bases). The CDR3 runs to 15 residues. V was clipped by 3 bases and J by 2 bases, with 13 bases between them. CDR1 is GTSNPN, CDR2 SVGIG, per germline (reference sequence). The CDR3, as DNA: TGTGCCTGGAGAGAAGAACAGGGAAACACCGGGGAGCTGTTTTTT. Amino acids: CAWREEQGNTGELFF.

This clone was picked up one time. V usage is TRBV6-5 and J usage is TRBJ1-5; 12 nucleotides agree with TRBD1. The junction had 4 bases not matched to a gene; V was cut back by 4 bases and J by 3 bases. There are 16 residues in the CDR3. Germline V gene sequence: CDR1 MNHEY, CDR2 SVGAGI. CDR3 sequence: CASSSGTGGLNQPQHF. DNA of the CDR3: TGTGCCAGCAGTTCCGGGACAGGGGGCCTCAATCAGCCCCAGCATTTT.

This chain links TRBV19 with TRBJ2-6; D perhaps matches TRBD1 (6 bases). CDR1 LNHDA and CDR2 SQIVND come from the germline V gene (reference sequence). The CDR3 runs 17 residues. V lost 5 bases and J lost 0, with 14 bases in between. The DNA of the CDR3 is TGTGCCAGTAGTCAGGGGCTCGTACTCTCTGGGGCCAACGTCCTGACTTTC. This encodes CASSQGLVLSGANVLTF.